This TCR beta chain emerged from a study of blood T cell repertoires in COVID-19. The overall study: T cells, B-cell-depleted T cells, or PBMCs supplied cDNA or gDNA.

The CDR3 has 16 amino acids. The ends were cut back, 4 bases at V and 3 bases at J, with 20 bases in the middle. Per germline, CDR1 SGHNT and CDR2 YYREEE (reference sequence). Sequencing was performed with immunoSEQ multiplex PCR; in TCRdb, only in-frame clones are kept and a portion is missing. This table holds 250,000 to 300,000 clones, 90% to 95% found once. Enrollment of patients from Seattle took place during active infection, with longitudinal follow-up. The sequence was collected from a woman in her 30s with COVID-19, enrolled during active disease. Specimen: peripheral blood. This chain uses TRBV5-4 with TRBJ2-7; the D gene is possibly TRBD1 (6 bases). This chain's CDR3 is CASSNAPRGQHYEQYF. The CDR3 coding sequence is TGTGCCAGCAGCAATGCCCCCCGTGGACAGCACTACGAGCAGTACTTC.